A selection of T cell receptor beta chains follows, all from one sample in a study of blood T cell repertoires in COVID-19. TCRdb's copy holds only in-frame clones and misses some; the assay was immunoSEQ multiplex PCR. The sample lists about 66,000 clones, over 85% occurring once. The sequenced material came from peripheral blood. These receptors originate from a man aged 60-69 years with acute or convalescent COVID-19. CDR3s include the opening cysteine and the closing phenylalanine or tryptophan. The D gene is left open where the match is weak. For some rows the clone size is stated as once, few or many, or as a class when expanded; others skip it.

j_call: TRBJ2-1; cdr3_length: 15; d_call: TRBD2; clone_size: few; v_call: TRBV7-2; cdr3_nt: TGTGCCAGCAGCCTAGCGGGGGGAAGTAGAAATGAGCAGTTCTTC; cdr3_aa: CASSLAGGSRNEQFF
j_call: TRBJ1-5; cdr3_length: 13; d_call: -; clone_size: -; v_call: TRBV3-1/TRBV3-2; cdr3_nt: TGTGCCAGCAGCCAAGACTTAAATCAGCCCCAGCATTTT; cdr3_aa: CASSQDLNQPQHF
j_call: TRBJ1-5; cdr3_length: 14; d_call: TRBD1; clone_size: -; v_call: TRBV27; cdr3_nt: TGTGCCAGCAGTTCATTGACAGGGTCTCAGCCCCAGCATTTT; cdr3_aa: CASSSLTGSQPQHF
j_call: TRBJ1-5; cdr3_length: 14; d_call: -; clone_size: -; v_call: TRBV6-4; cdr3_nt: TGTGCCCCAAAGGGGGGGTGGGGCAATCAGCCCCAGCATTTT; cdr3_aa: CAPKGGWGNQPQHF
j_call: TRBJ2-3; cdr3_length: 16; d_call: TRBD2; clone_size: -; v_call: TRBV14; cdr3_nt: TGTGCCAGCAGACTCTCCGGGGGAGGGAGCACAGATACGCAGTATTTT; cdr3_aa: CASRLSGGGSTDTQYF
j_call: TRBJ1-2; cdr3_length: 14; d_call: TRBD1; clone_size: -; v_call: TRBV5-4; cdr3_nt: TGTGCCAGCAGTTATCCGGGACAGGGGTCCGGCTACACCTTC; cdr3_aa: CASSYPGQGSGYTF
j_call: TRBJ1-2; cdr3_length: 14; d_call: -; clone_size: -; v_call: TRBV4-1; cdr3_nt: TGCGCCAGCAGCCTCGTAGGGGATAACTATGGCTACACCTTC; cdr3_aa: CASSLVGDNYGYTF
j_call: TRBJ2-1; cdr3_length: 14; d_call: -; clone_size: -; v_call: TRBV7-9; cdr3_nt: TGTGCCAGCAGCTTTAGCCTCCCGGGCAATGAGCAGTTCTTC; cdr3_aa: CASSFSLPGNEQFF
j_call: TRBJ2-3; cdr3_length: 15; d_call: TRBD1; clone_size: -; v_call: TRBV9; cdr3_nt: TGTGCCAGCAGCGTCGGCAGGGGGAGCACAGATACGCAGTATTTT; cdr3_aa: CASSVGRGSTDTQYF
j_call: TRBJ2-1; cdr3_length: 15; d_call: -; clone_size: -; v_call: TRBV5-1; cdr3_nt: TGCGCCAGCAGCTCTGAGGGGGGGAGTTTCAATGAGCAGTTCTTC; cdr3_aa: CASSSEGGSFNEQFF
j_call: TRBJ2-2; cdr3_length: 14; d_call: -; clone_size: -; v_call: TRBV6-5; cdr3_nt: TGTGCCAGCAGAACAGGGCTATACACCGGGGAGCTGTTTTTT; cdr3_aa: CASRTGLYTGELFF
j_call: TRBJ2-5; cdr3_length: 14; d_call: -; clone_size: few; v_call: TRBV5-4; cdr3_nt: TGTGCCAGCAGCAGACGGGACAAGGAAGAGACCCAGTACTTC; cdr3_aa: CASSRRDKEETQYF
j_call: TRBJ2-5; cdr3_length: 12; d_call: TRBD2; clone_size: -; v_call: TRBV30; cdr3_nt: TGTGCCTGGAGTTCGGGGGGAGAGACCCAGTACTTC; cdr3_aa: CAWSSGGETQYF
j_call: TRBJ1-5; cdr3_length: 20; d_call: TRBD1; clone_size: few; v_call: TRBV6-6; cdr3_nt: TGTGCCAGCAGTCCACTAATGACAGGGGGGTGGGATGGTGGTAATCAGCCCCAGCATTTT; cdr3_aa: CASSPLMTGGWDGGNQPQHF
j_call: TRBJ1-6; cdr3_length: 14; d_call: TRBD1; clone_size: once; v_call: TRBV6-5; cdr3_nt: TGTGCCAGCATTCGGGACAGGGGGTATTCACCCCTCCACTTT; cdr3_aa: CASIRDRGYSPLHF
j_call: TRBJ1-1; cdr3_length: 16; d_call: -; clone_size: -; v_call: TRBV7-2; cdr3_nt: TGTGCCAGCAGACTTCTCTGGGGGGGCCCGGGCACTGAAGCTTTCTTT; cdr3_aa: CASRLLWGGPGTEAFF
j_call: TRBJ1-1; cdr3_length: 13; d_call: TRBD1; clone_size: once; v_call: TRBV7-9; cdr3_nt: TGTGCCAGCAGCTTAACAGGGGACACTGAAGCTTTCTTT; cdr3_aa: CASSLTGDTEAFF
j_call: TRBJ1-2; cdr3_length: 11; d_call: -; clone_size: few; v_call: TRBV5-8; cdr3_nt: TGTGCCAGCAGCTTGGAAGCTGGCTACACCTTC; cdr3_aa: CASSLEAGYTF
j_call: TRBJ2-7; cdr3_length: 12; d_call: -; clone_size: -; v_call: TRBV25-1; cdr3_nt: TGTGCCAGCATGACTAGACCTTACGAGCAGTACTTC; cdr3_aa: CASMTRPYEQYF
j_call: TRBJ2-1; cdr3_length: 15; d_call: TRBD1; clone_size: -; v_call: TRBV7-3; cdr3_nt: TGTGCCAGCAGCTATCCGGGACAGGGAGAGTATGAGCAGTTCTTC; cdr3_aa: CASSYPGQGEYEQFF
j_call: TRBJ2-1; cdr3_length: 16; d_call: TRBD2; clone_size: -; v_call: TRBV29-1; cdr3_nt: TGCAGCGGAAAGGGACTAGCGGGGAATATAGACAATGAGCAGTTCTTC; cdr3_aa: CSGKGLAGNIDNEQFF
j_call: TRBJ1-3; cdr3_length: 15; d_call: -; clone_size: medium-sized; v_call: TRBV6-1; cdr3_nt: TGTGCCAGCAGTGACAGTCCCTCCTCTGGAAACACCATATATTTT; cdr3_aa: CASSDSPSSGNTIYF
j_call: TRBJ2-2; cdr3_length: 13; d_call: -; clone_size: -; v_call: TRBV9; cdr3_nt: TGTGCCAGCAGCGCCCGGGGTATCGGGGAGCTGTTTTTT; cdr3_aa: CASSARGIGELFF
j_call: TRBJ1-6; cdr3_length: 14; d_call: -; clone_size: -; v_call: TRBV13; cdr3_nt: TGTGCCAGCACCATTAGCTCCTATAATTCACCCCTCCACTTT; cdr3_aa: CASTISSYNSPLHF
j_call: TRBJ1-4; cdr3_length: 16; d_call: -; clone_size: -; v_call: TRBV4-1; cdr3_nt: TGCGCCAGCAGCCGATACAGGGTGTCGACTAATGAAAAACTGTTTTTT; cdr3_aa: CASSRYRVSTNEKLFF
j_call: TRBJ2-3; cdr3_length: 19; d_call: TRBD2; clone_size: -; v_call: TRBV13; cdr3_nt: TGTGCCAGCAGCCGCCAGCTAAGGACTAGCGGGGGGAGGACAGATACGCAGTATTTT; cdr3_aa: CASSRQLRTSGGRTDTQYF